These T cell receptor beta chains were read from a single sample in a study of blood T cell repertoires in COVID-19. Profiling relied on immunoSEQ multiplex PCR, and the TCRdb table lists in-frame clones only, not all of them. The sample yields some 87,000 clones, more than 75% seen once. What was sequenced was peripheral blood. These receptor sequences come from a woman older than 75 with active or convalescent COVID-19. CDR3s include the opening cysteine and the closing phenylalanine or tryptophan. D genes are given only for firm matches. Clone size is shown for a subset of rows, as once, few, many or a class of expanded clone.

D	V	size	J	DNA	CDR3
NA	TRBV7-9	once	TRBJ1-2	TGTGCCAGCAGCCCACCCGAAGCCCGCTATGGCTACACCTTC	CASSPPEARYGYTF
NA	TRBV10-3	many	TRBJ2-1	TGTGCCATCAGTGAGTCCGGAGACAATGAGCAGTTCTTC	CAISESGDNEQFF
NA	TRBV11-3	NA	TRBJ2-7	TGTGCCAGCAGCTTTGGAGGAGGGGACGAGCAGTACTTC	CASSFGGGDEQYF
TRBD1	TRBV19	few	TRBJ2-5	TGTGCCAGTAGTATTGGACAGGGGCTTTCAGAGACCCAGTACTTC	CASSIGQGLSETQYF
NA	TRBV19	NA	TRBJ1-5	TGTGCCAGTAGTATGATGGGGGGTGGTCAGCCCCAGCATTTT	CASSMMGGGQPQHF
NA	TRBV30	once	TRBJ1-1	TGTGCCTGGAGCAACAATGTGGCTGAAGCTTTCTTT	CAWSNNVAEAFF
TRBD1	TRBV27	NA	TRBJ1-6	TGTGCCAGCAGTCAACGCCCGGGACAGGCGAGCTCCTATAATTCACCCCTCCACTTT	CASSQRPGQASSYNSPLHF
NA	TRBV9	few	TRBJ1-1	TGTGCCAGCAGCGTAAATCCCAACAAGATGAACACTGAAGCTTTCTTT	CASSVNPNKMNTEAFF
NA	TRBV5-6	once	TRBJ2-5	TGTGCCAGCAGTCTTGGACTAAAAGAGACCCAGTACTTC	CASSLGLKETQYF
NA	TRBV4-1	NA	TRBJ1-5	TGCGCCAGCAGCCAAGTCGTTGGCAATCAGCCCCAGCATTTT	CASSQVVGNQPQHF